The present T cell receptor beta chain was sequenced within a study of early T cells in non-severe SARS-CoV-2 infection. The CDR3 totals 14 residues. Losses at the gene ends were 8 bases for V and 1 base for J; bases not matched to a gene: 5. Germline V gives CDR1 KGHSH, CDR2 LQKENI. TCRdb independently ran MiXCR on the 5' RACE reads; one entry per CDR3 protein. Of approximately 70,000 distinct CDR3 sequences listed, 4.6% are singletons. A few counts support this clonotype. The chain is built from TRBV18 and TRBJ2-7; 10 nucleotides align to TRBD1. The source material was whole blood, sampled at baseline. This sequence originates from an adult who was a healthcare worker with PCR-confirmed SARS-CoV-2 infection or an uninfected control (not recorded which). The donor label of this sample is uncertain. The CDR3 DNA reads as TGTGCCAGCACCAGGACAGGGGGTTCCTACGAGCAGTACTTC. It encodes CASTRTGGSYEQYF.